These 16 T cell receptor beta chains came from one sample sequenced in a study of blood T cell repertoires in COVID-19 (dated by TCRdb to 2019 to 2021). Libraries were built with the immunoSEQ multiplex PCR assay. In its TCRdb copy, this immuneACCESS table keeps in-frame sequences only and misses some clones. Where compared with another copy, unresolved V genes explain less than half of these, and the others have no known cause. For this sample there are 470,000 or so clones; 80% to 90% appear just once. Clones ranked in the top ten supply roughly 4% of the sample. Sequences were obtained from peripheral blood. The source of these receptors is a woman aged 25 to 39 with acute or convalescent COVID-19.

This chain connects TRBV6-6 to TRBJ1-5, with 10 nucleotides matching TRBD1. The CDR3 runs to 15 residues. The germline gives CDR1 MNHNY, CDR2 SVGAGI (reference sequence). The V and J ends lost 5 bases and 2 bases, in that order; junction bases with no gene match: 3. CDR3 amino acids: CASSDGTGGNQPQHF. Here the CDR3 DNA reads TGTGCCAGCAGTGATGGGACAGGGGGCAATCAGCCCCAGCATTTT.

This clone was found once. The chain combines TRBV30 with TRBJ2-3; no definite D call. The germline V and J ends were trimmed by 3 bases and 0 bases, with 16 bases remaining between them. The germline CDR1 and CDR2 sequences are GTSNPN and SVGIG (reference sequence). The CDR3 sequence is 16 residues long. The CDR3 loop is CAWRETYLRSTDTQYF. In DNA form, the CDR3 reads TGTGCCTGGAGAGAAACCTACCTACGGAGCACAGATACGCAGTATTTT.

This sequence joins TRBV3-1 (or the pseudogene TRBV3-2) and TRBJ2-5; no definite D call. The germline V gene has CDR1 LGHDT and CDR2 YNNKEL (reference sequence). Trimming removed 4 bases at V and 5 bases at J, with 5 bases between. The CDR3 runs to 11 residues. The CDR3 DNA sequence: TGTGCCAGCAGCCGTGAGGAGACCCAGTACTTC. Residues: CASSREETQYF.

In its sample, this clone was seen once. V is TRBV29-1 and J is TRBJ2-5; the match to TRBD1 covers 7 bases. V lost 6 bases and J lost 1; bases outside the gene matches: 8. Germline lookup yields CDR1 SQVTM and CDR2 ANQGSEA. CDR3 length: 14 residues. As DNA, the CDR3 is TGCAGCGTCCCCGGACAGGCCTTCCAAGAGACCCAGTACTTC. This gives the protein CSVPGQAFQETQYF.

The sample holds a few counts of this clone. This sequence joins TRBV6-2 or TRBV6-3 and TRBJ1-1, with 7 bases fitting TRBD1. The CDR3 covers 12 residues. Trimming cost V 3 bases and J 9 bases; bases outside gene matches: 4. CDR1 MNHEY and CDR2 SVGEGT come from the germline V gene. The CDR3 DNA is TGTGCCAGCAGTTATTCGGGACAGCAAGCTTTCTTT. It codes for CASSYSGQQAFF.

J is TRBJ2-2 and V is TRBV5-1, with D perhaps TRBD1 (8 bases). The germline V gene has CDR1 SGHRS and CDR2 YFSETQ. This CDR3 is built from 15 residues. Trimming stripped 9 bases from V and 3 bases from J, with 18 bases between. The CDR3 DNA is TGCGCCATCTCAGGACAGGGAGGGGACACCGGGGAGCTGTTTTTT. Its translation: CAISGQGGDTGELFF.

The chain is built from TRBV2 and TRBJ2-5; weak D call: TRBD2 (6 bases). V was trimmed by 7 bases and J by 2 bases, leaving 11 bases between them. Germline CDR1 SNHLY, CDR2 FYNNEI. The CDR3 consists of 13 residues. For the CDR3, the DNA is TGTGCCAGCAAGGGACTGGAACAAGAGACCCAGTACTTC. This sequence encodes CASKGLEQETQYF.

This clone turned up a few times. The DNA of the CDR3 is TGTGCCAGCAGCGTAGTAACGACAGGTGAAGCTTTCTTT. Amino acid sequence: CASSVVTTGEAFF. The V call is TRBV9, the J call TRBJ1-1, with TRBD1 as a possible D gene (6 bases). The CDR3 is 13 residues long. Between the trimmed V and J ends, which lost 0 bases and 7 bases, there was a span of 10 bases. The germline gives CDR1 SGDLS, CDR2 YYNGEE.

The genes are TRBV19 and TRBJ1-6, with 7 bases aligning to TRBD1. The V gene's germline CDR1 is LNHDA and CDR2 SQIVND (reference sequence). The CDR3 has 14 residues. V lost 6 bases to trimming and J lost 4 bases; unmatched junction nucleotides: 3. For the CDR3, the DNA is TGTGCCAGTAGCCAGGGGGTTTATAATTCACCCCTCCACTTT. Translation gives CASSQGVYNSPLHF.

The J gene is TRBJ1-5, the V gene TRBV19; TRBD1 agrees at 8 bases. The V gene's germline CDR1 is LNHDA and CDR2 SQIVND (reference sequence). The V gene end was trimmed by 5 bases and the J gene end by 8 bases; junction bases not matched to a gene: 8. The CDR3 contains 14 residues. The CDR3 sequence is CASSSTGGGEPQHF. CDR3 in DNA: TGTGCCAGTAGTTCCACAGGGGGAGGCGAGCCCCAGCATTTT. Full variable domain (rest looked up from reference TRBV19 and TRBJ1-5): DGGITQSPKYLFRKEGQNVTLSCEQNLNHDAMYWYRQDPGQGLRLIYYSQIVNDFQKGDIAEGYSVSREKKESFPLTVTSAQKNPTAFYLCASSSTGGGEPQHFGDGTRLSIL.

The chain combines TRBV5-4 with TRBJ2-3; 8 bases align to TRBD2. Looked up from germline, CDR1 is SGHNT and CDR2 is YYREEE (reference sequence). The V and J ends lost 3 bases and 4 bases, in that order; junction bases with no gene match: 7. The CDR3 totals 15 residues. Here the CDR3 DNA reads TGTGCCAGCAGCTCGGGGGGGGTTAACGCAGATACGCAGTATTTT. Translation gives CASSSGGVNADTQYF. Full variable domain (outside the CDR3, taken from reference TRBV5-4 and TRBJ2-3): ETGVTQSPTHLIKTRGQQVTLRCSSQSGHNTVSWYQQALGQGPQFIFQYYREEENGRGNFPPRFSGLQFPNYSSELNVNALELDDSALYLCASSSGGVNADTQYFGPGTRLTVL.

The rearrangement joins TRBV6-6 to TRBJ2-7; 7 bases map to TRBD2. With V trimmed by 3 bases and J by 0 bases, 5 bases remained unmatched. Germline CDR1 MNHNY, CDR2 SVGAGI (reference sequence). This CDR3 region has 15 residues. Here the CDR3 reads CASSYSQRGSYEQYF. CDR3 bases: TGTGCCAGCAGTTATTCACAGCGGGGCTCCTACGAGCAGTACTTC.

The gene calls are TRBV5-1 and TRBJ2-7; perhaps TRBD2 as D (6 bases). The V gene lost 0 bases and the J gene lost 2 bases, with 15 bases spanning the gap. This CDR3 contains 16 residues. Germline V lookup: CDR1 SGHRS, CDR2 YFSETQ. The CDR3 sequence: CASSLDSGGRTYEQYF. The CDR3 DNA reads as TGCGCCAGCAGCTTGGACAGTGGAGGGCGGACCTACGAGCAGTACTTC.

The genes are TRBV3-1 (or the pseudogene TRBV3-2) and TRBJ2-5; no definite D call. From germline, CDR1 is LGHDT and CDR2 YNNKEL (reference sequence). With 3 bases removed from V and 1 base from J, the gap between germline ends came to 12 bases. This CDR3 has 15 residues. The CDR3 nucleotides are TGTGCCAGCAGCCAGAACCAGGCCACCCAAGAGACCCAGTACTTC. Translation: CASSQNQATQETQYF.

The chain has TRBV11-3 and TRBJ2-1; D call uncertain. The CDR3 runs 13 residues. V lost 2 bases and J 7 bases, leaving 9 bases between the germline ends. CDR1 and CDR2 (germline): SGHNT, YENEEA. The CDR3 nucleotides are TGTGCCAGCAGCTTATTTTCCGAGAATGAGCAGTTCTTC. Protein: CASSLFSENEQFF.

The V call is TRBV13, the J call TRBJ2-3; 7 bases match TRBD2. The CDR3 totals 16 residues. V shed 2 bases, J shed 1 base, and the junction held 6 bases outside the gene matches. CDR1 and CDR2 (germline): PRHDT, FYEKMQ (reference sequence). As DNA, the CDR3 is TGTGCCAGCAGCTTACGGCTAGCGGAACGCACAGATACGCAGTATTTT. Translation gives CASSLRLAERTDTQYF.